A single sample is the source of the 17 T cell receptor beta chains below, sequenced in a study of blood T cells in healthy people across ages. Primers used in a second PCR of roughly 6 to 11 cycles were a sample-barcoded 5' primer and a J-beta primer mix. A single record per CDR3 protein comes from TCRdb applying MiXCR to the 5' RACE reads. This table has fewer than 2 million distinct CDR3 sequences, 30% to 40% appearing once. The sample was blood. The origin of the receptors is a human donor in good health.

This sequence joins TRBV13 and TRBJ2-7; 7 bases fit TRBD1. Germline trimming cut 2 bases from V and 7 bases from J; bases unmatched to any gene: 8. The CDR3 covers 14 residues. Germline V gives CDR1 PRHDT, CDR2 FYEKMQ (reference sequence). The CDR3 DNA is TGTGCCAGCAGCTTAACCGACAGGGCTGGTGAGCAGTACTTC. Translation: CASSLTDRAGEQYF.

This clonotype was observed a single time. A read error may produce the germline difference seen at one junction end. The chain uses TRBV12-3 or TRBV12-4 and TRBJ2-3; D perhaps matches TRBD2 (6 bases). The CDR3 is 13 amino acids. The CDR3 DNA sequence: TGTGCCAGCAGTCGGGAGATAACAGATGCGCAGTATTTT. Translating it yields CASSREITDAQYF.

The chain is built from TRBV7-2 and TRBJ1-4; 7 nucleotides line up with TRBD1. The CDR3 loop spans 14 amino acids. Germline V lookup: CDR1 SGHTA, CDR2 FQGNSA. J lost 8 bases, V lost 4 bases, and 7 bases had no gene match. CDR3 DNA: TGTGCCAGCAGCTGGGACAGACGAAACGAAAAACTGTTTTTT. It codes for CASSWDRRNEKLFF.

V gene TRBV27 combines with J gene TRBJ2-1; D is possibly TRBD1 (6 bases). V was shortened by 6 bases and J by 10 bases, with 22 bases between the two germline ends. The germline gives CDR1 MNHEY, CDR2 SMNVEV (reference sequence). The CDR3 has 15 residues. CDR3 in DNA: TGTGCCAGCAGCCCGGTCACGCTGTCAGGGGCGGAGCAGTTCTTC. Translating it yields CASSPVTLSGAEQFF.

This clonotype was counted between two and nine times. The J gene is TRBJ1-2, the V gene TRBV6-4; the D is unclear. This CDR3 comprises 13 residues. The V and J ends lost 2 bases and 7 bases respectively, with 11 bases between them. Germline values: CDR1 MRHNA, CDR2 SNTAGT. This CDR3 is CASSDKPGGGYTF. CDR3 sequence (DNA): TGTGCCAGCAGTGACAAGCCAGGTGGTGGCTACACCTTC.

V is TRBV18 and J is TRBJ2-7, with 7 bases that match TRBD1. Germline V gives CDR1 KGHSH, CDR2 LQKENI. This CDR3 is 15 amino acids long. The V gene end was trimmed by 2 bases and the J gene end by 2 bases; junction bases not matched to a gene: 6. CDR3 nucleotides: TGTGCCAGCTCACCAACAGGGGATGTAACCTACGAGCAGTACTTC. Its protein product is CASSPTGDVTYEQYF. The full variable domain, rest sourced from reference TRBV18 and TRBJ2-7, is NAGVMQNPRHLVRRRGQEARLRCSPMKGHSHVYWYRQLPEEGLKFMVYLQKENIIDESGMPKERFSAEFPKEGPSILRIQQVVRGDSAAYFCASSPTGDVTYEQYFGPGTRLTVT.

There are a few counts of this clonotype. V gene TRBV20-1 combines with J gene TRBJ2-3; D gene ambiguous. The CDR3 is 12 residues long. CDR1 and CDR2 from the germline V gene are DFQATT and SNEGSKA (reference sequence). Deletions cut 4 bases from V and 4 bases from J, with 9 bases between. CDR3 residues: CSAITVPDTQYF. DNA of the CDR3: TGCAGTGCTATCACAGTGCCAGATACGCAGTATTTT.

The chain recombines TRBV5-1 with TRBJ2-5, with 11 bases fitting TRBD2. The J call may be in error: the DNA end matches TRBJ2-7 better. Germline values: CDR1 SGHRS, CDR2 YFSETQ. This CDR3 is 14 amino acids long. The CDR3 DNA reads TGCGCCAGCAGCGGGGGGACTAGCGGTCACGAGCAGTACTTC. It codes for CASSGGTSGHEQYF.

This clonotype came up a few times. The genes are TRBV7-9 and TRBJ2-2, with 8 bases lining up with TRBD1. V lost 4 bases, J lost 6 bases, and 4 bases stayed unmatched. CDR3 length equals 14 residues. Per the germline V gene, CDR1 is SEHNR and CDR2 is FQNEAQ (reference sequence). The CDR3 loop is CASSSQQGAGELFF. CDR3 nucleotide sequence: TGTGCCAGCAGCTCACAACAGGGGGCCGGGGAGCTGTTTTTT.

The V gene is TRBV20-1, the J gene TRBJ1-1; 7 nucleotides align to TRBD1. The CDR3 is made up of 12 amino acids. The V gene end was trimmed by 6 bases and the J gene end by 6 bases; junction bases not matched to a gene: 7. Germline V lookup: CDR1 DFQATT, CDR2 SNEGSKA (reference sequence). The chain's CDR3 is CSAVQGMAEAFF. The CDR3 DNA reads TGCAGTGCAGTACAGGGGATGGCTGAAGCTTTCTTT.

This clonotype was seen a single time. Germline and junction disagree at one end, which may indicate a read error. The V call is TRBV5-1, the J call TRBJ1-2; the match to TRBD1 covers 9 bases. Germline V gene data show CDR1 as SGHRS and CDR2 as YFSETQ. CDR3 length: 17 amino acids. The CDR3 loop is CASGLSRDRDQSHGYTF. Written as DNA, the CDR3 is TGCGCCAGCGGCTTGTCCCGGGACAGGGATCAGAGTCATGGCTACACCTTC.

The chain is built from TRBV27 and TRBJ2-3; 7 positions match TRBD1. The V segment lost 10 bases and the J segment 2 bases; nucleotides outside the gene matches: 9. Germline V CDR1 and CDR2: MNHEY, SMNVEV (reference sequence). The CDR3 consists of 14 residues. As DNA, the CDR3 is TGTGCCACCACCCGGGACAGATACACAGATACGCAGTATTTT. Translation gives CATTRDRYTDTQYF.

This clonotype was found a few times. The gene calls are TRBV11-2 and TRBJ2-7; TRBD1 aligns across 8 bases. The CDR3 spans 13 residues. Trimming cost V 8 bases and J 6 bases; bases outside gene matches: 9. CDR1 SGHAT and CDR2 FQNNGV come from the germline V gene. The CDR3, as DNA: TGTGCCAGCGGACAGGGCTTACCTCTCGAGCAGTACTTC. Translating it yields CASGQGLPLEQYF.

The chain carries TRBV20-1 and TRBJ2-5; 8 nucleotides match TRBD2. Looked up from germline, CDR1 is DFQATT and CDR2 is SNEGSKA (reference sequence). The CDR3 is made up of 12 amino acids. With 5 bases clipped from V and 5 bases from J, the junction kept 4 bases outside the gene matches. The CDR3 nucleotides read TGCAGTGCTTTAGCGGGGCAGGAGACCCAGTACTTC. It yields the protein CSALAGQETQYF.

J is TRBJ1-1 and V is TRBV9; weak D call: TRBD1 (6 bases). Germline V gene lookup returns CDR1 SGDLS and CDR2 YYNGEE. This CDR3 region has 14 residues. V lost 0 bases and J lost 4, with 10 bases in between. Here the CDR3 reads CASSVGGQGTEAFF. The DNA of the CDR3 is TGTGCCAGCAGCGTAGGGGGGCAGGGCACTGAAGCTTTCTTT.

This clonotype was seen ten or more times. This chain uses TRBV6-2 or TRBV6-3 with TRBJ2-7, with 9 bases fitting TRBD2. The germline V gene encodes CDR1 MNHEY and CDR2 SVGEGT. This CDR3 has 15 residues. V shed 0 bases, J shed 4 bases, and the junction held 4 bases outside the gene matches. CDR3 amino acids: CASSYSSSGGYEQYF. CDR3 nucleotide sequence: TGTGCCAGCAGTTACTCCTCGAGCGGGGGGTACGAGCAGTACTTC.

This clonotype was counted only a few times. The rearrangement links TRBV2 to TRBJ1-4, with 9 bases identical to TRBD1. The CDR3 has 18 residues. With 5 bases clipped from V and 4 bases from J, the junction kept 14 bases outside the gene matches. Germline lookup yields CDR1 SNHLY and CDR2 FYNNEI. This CDR3 reads CASSQPGQGSFGNEKLFF. Written as DNA, the CDR3 is TGTGCCAGCAGTCAACCGGGACAGGGAAGTTTCGGTAATGAAAAACTGTTTTTT.